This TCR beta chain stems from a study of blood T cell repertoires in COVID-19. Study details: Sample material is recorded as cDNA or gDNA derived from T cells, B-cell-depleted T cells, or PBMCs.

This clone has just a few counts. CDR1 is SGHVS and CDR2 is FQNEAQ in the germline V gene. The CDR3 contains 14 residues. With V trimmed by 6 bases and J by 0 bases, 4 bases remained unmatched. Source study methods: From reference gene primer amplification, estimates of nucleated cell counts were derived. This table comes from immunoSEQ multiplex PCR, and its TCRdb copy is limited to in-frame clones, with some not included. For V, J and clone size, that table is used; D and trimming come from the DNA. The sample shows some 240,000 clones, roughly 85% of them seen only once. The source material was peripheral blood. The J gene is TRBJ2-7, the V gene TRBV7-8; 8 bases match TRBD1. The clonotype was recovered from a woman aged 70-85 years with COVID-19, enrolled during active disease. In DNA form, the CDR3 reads TGTGCCAGCAGGGCTACAGGGGGCTCCTACGAGCAGTACTTC. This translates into CASRATGGSYEQYF.